The 8 T cell receptor beta chains presented below share a single source sample, sequenced in a study of human T cells and chemical hapten exposure. This sample's time point: pre-sensitization, week 0. Treatment indicated: therapeutic diphenylcyclopropenone sensitization with weekly scalp DPC. Each CDR3 protein is one row after TCRdb ran MiXCR on the RACE reads. The table shows 380,000 or so distinct CDR3 sequences, with over 5% occurring only once. Sequenced material: whole blood, taken in connection with sensitization to the hapten diphenylcyclopropenone (DPC). All receptors derive from a woman younger than 30 with alopecia areata. Some clones in this sample may be carry-over from other donors' samples.

J is TRBJ2-7 and V is TRBV29-1; the match to TRBD1 covers 7 bases. The germline V gene encodes CDR1 SQVTM and CDR2 ANQGSEA. The CDR3 covers 11 residues. Trimming removed 6 bases from V and 3 bases from J; junction bases left unmatched: 2. The CDR3 bases are TGCAGCGTGGGACAGAACTACGAGCAGTACTTC. Translated, it gives CSVGQNYEQYF.

This clonotype was detected ten times or more. This chain links TRBV7-9 with TRBJ1-1, with TRBD1 matching 7 bases. V lost 3 bases, J lost 8 bases, and 6 bases stayed unmatched. The germline V gene encodes CDR1 SEHNR and CDR2 FQNEAQ (reference sequence). The CDR3 spans 13 residues. DNA for the CDR3: TGTGCCAGCAGCTTCGCCCGACAGGGAGAAGCTTTCTTT. This translates into CASSFARQGEAFF. The variable domain in full, completed from reference TRBV7-9 and TRBJ1-1, reads DTGVSQNPRHKITKRGQNVTFRCDPISEHNRLYWYRQTLGQGPEFLTYFQNEAQLEKSRLLSDRFSAERPKGSFSTLEIQRTEQGDSAMYLCASSFARQGEAFFGQGTRLTVV.

The chain recombines TRBV7-9 with TRBJ2-5, with D unresolved. CDR1 is SEHNR and CDR2 is FQNEAQ in the germline V gene (reference sequence). V lost 3 bases, J lost 0 bases, and 5 bases lay in between. The CDR3 covers 13 residues. The CDR3 DNA reads as TGTGCCAGCAGCTTGGCGAACCAAGAGACCCAGTACTTC. Its translation: CASSLANQETQYF.

This clonotype was recorded at least ten times. This sequence joins TRBV28 and TRBJ2-5, with 9 bases matching TRBD2. The CDR3 has 13 amino acids. Germline V gene sequence: CDR1 MDHEN, CDR2 SYDVKM. With V trimmed by 6 bases and J by 4 bases, 3 bases remained unmatched. Here the CDR3 reads CASRGTSRETQYF. The CDR3 DNA reads as TGTGCCAGCAGGGGGACTAGCAGAGAGACCCAGTACTTC. Looking up the rest from reference TRBV28 and TRBJ2-5 gives the full variable domain: DVKVTQSSRYLVKRTGEKVFLECVQDMDHENMFWYRQDPGLGLRLIYFSYDVKMKEKGDIPEGYSVSREKKERFSLILESASTNQTSMYLCASRGTSRETQYFGPGTRLLVL.

The V gene is TRBV29-1, the J gene TRBJ1-1; D remains ambiguous. Germline V lookup: CDR1 SQVTM, CDR2 ANQGSEA. V lost 7 bases, J lost 0 bases, and 3 bases lay in between. This CDR3 region has 10 residues. The chain's CDR3 is CSGLNTEAFF. In nucleotides, the CDR3 is TGCAGCGGGTTGAACACTGAAGCTTTCTTT.

This clonotype was detected many times. V is TRBV28 and J is TRBJ2-7; D is perhaps TRBD1 (6 bases). The CDR3 has 16 amino acids. Trimming took off 7 bases at V and 7 bases at J, with 26 bases between the two ends. Looked up from germline, CDR1 is MDHEN and CDR2 is SYDVKM. As DNA, the CDR3 is TGTGCCAGCATCCCCTATGGGGGACAAATGATGGGGGAGCAGTACTTC. Translation gives CASIPYGGQMMGEQYF.

This chain uses TRBV20-1 with TRBJ1-1, with D tentatively TRBD1 (5 bases). The CDR3 has 11 amino acids. V was trimmed by 5 bases and J by 6 bases, leaving 10 bases between them. The germline CDR1 and CDR2 sequences are DFQATT and SNEGSKA (reference sequence). CDR3 nucleotides: TGCAGTGCTCCCGGGACGTCTGAAGCTTTCTTT. It encodes CSAPGTSEAFF.

This clonotype was counted at least ten times. The J gene is TRBJ1-5, the V gene TRBV9; D ambiguous. Germline V gene lookup returns CDR1 SGDLS and CDR2 YYNGEE. V was cut by 0 bases and J by 2 bases, with 3 bases left in between. This CDR3 comprises 13 residues. CDR3 nucleotide sequence: TGTGCCAGCAGCGTAGACGGCAATCAGCCCCAGCATTTT. Its translation is CASSVDGNQPQHF.